This TCR beta chain was retrieved from a study of T cells in localized non-small cell lung cancer. Overall study findings and caveats: When the top 100 tumor clones were examined, a median around 61 of them also appeared in the adjacent lung, which was paired and uninvolved. Clonality peaked in uninvolved adjacent lung rather than tumor. Heterogeneity is still possible, as just one tumor region was sequenced.

Some clones are missing from TCRdb's copy, which holds only in-frame ones; the method was immunoSEQ multiplex PCR. This table holds about 78,000 clones, about 83% found once. V was pared by 6 bases and J by 2 bases, with 1 base of the junction left unmatched. This CDR3 contains 13 residues. In germline, CDR1 is MGHDK, CDR2 SYGVNS. In the case of this clone: Its antigen is undetermined.

Here the sequenced sample was peripheral blood, taken before any cancer treatment. The chain is built from TRBV25-1 and TRBJ2-5; 9 nucleotides agree with TRBD2. This receptor was obtained from a man aged 35-75 years with stage I lung adenocarcinoma. CDR3 in amino acids: CASRTSGQETQYF. DNA for the CDR3: TGTGCCAGCAGGACTAGCGGACAAGAGACCCAGTACTTC.